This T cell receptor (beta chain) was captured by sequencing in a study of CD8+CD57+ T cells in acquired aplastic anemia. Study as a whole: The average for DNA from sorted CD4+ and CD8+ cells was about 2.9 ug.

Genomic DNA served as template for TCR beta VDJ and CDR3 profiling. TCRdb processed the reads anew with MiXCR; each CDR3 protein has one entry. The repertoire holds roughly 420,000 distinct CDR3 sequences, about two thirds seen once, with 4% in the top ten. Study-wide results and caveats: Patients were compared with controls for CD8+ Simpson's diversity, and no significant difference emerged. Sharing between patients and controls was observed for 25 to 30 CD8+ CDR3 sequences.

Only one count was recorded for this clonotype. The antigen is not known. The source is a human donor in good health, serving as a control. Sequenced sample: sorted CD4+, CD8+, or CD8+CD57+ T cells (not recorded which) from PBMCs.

The DNA of the CDR3 is TGCAGTGTCGACTATAGCGCAGGGGTCAATGGCTACACCTTC. Its translation is CSVDYSAGVNGYTF. The V call is TRBV20-1, the J call TRBJ1-2; D perhaps matches TRBD1 (6 bases). CDR1 DFQATT and CDR2 SNEGSKA come from the germline V gene (reference sequence). This CDR3 has 14 residues. The V end lost 7 bases, the J end lost 6 bases, and 21 bases lay between the germline ends.